Below are 4 T cell receptor beta chains sequenced from a single sample in a study of early T cells in non-severe SARS-CoV-2 infection. TCRdb reprocessed the 5' RACE reads with MiXCR, giving one entry per CDR3 protein. The sample shows about 76,000 distinct CDR3 sequences, around 11% of them seen only once. Sequenced sample: whole blood. The origin of the receptors is an adult who was a healthcare worker with PCR-confirmed SARS-CoV-2 infection or an uninfected control (not recorded which).

This rearrangement joins TRBV7-2 to TRBJ2-5; 8 nucleotides match TRBD2. CDR1 is SGHTA and CDR2 is FQGNSA in the germline V gene. V lost 0 bases, J lost 5 bases, and 5 bases stayed unmatched. This CDR3 is 15 amino acids long. CDR3 DNA sequence: TGTGCCAGCAGCTTAGCCCCGGGACTAGGGGAGACCCAGTACTTC. The encoded protein is CASSLAPGLGETQYF.

This clonotype has ten or more counts. The genes are TRBV29-1 and TRBJ1-1; no clear D gene. CDR3 length: 12 amino acids. The V and J ends lost 1 base and 6 bases respectively, with 9 bases between them. CDR1 and CDR2 from the germline V gene are SQVTM and ANQGSEA. In DNA, the CDR3 is TGCAGCGTTGAAGGCCAGCGGGCTGAAGCTTTCTTT. This sequence encodes CSVEGQRAEAFF.

The genes are TRBV18 and TRBJ1-4; the D gene is possibly TRBD1 (6 bases). There are 15 residues in the CDR3. Trimming removed 2 bases from V and 6 bases from J, with 13 bases in between. Germline values: CDR1 KGHSH, CDR2 LQKENI. The CDR3 loop reads CASSPTQGRDEKLFF. CDR3 nucleotide sequence: TGTGCCAGCTCACCAACACAGGGTCGGGATGAAAAACTGTTTTTT. Supplemented by reference TRBV18 and TRBJ1-4, the full variable domain reads NAGVMQNPRHLVRRRGQEARLRCSPMKGHSHVYWYRQLPEEGLKFMVYLQKENIIDESGMPKERFSAEFPKEGPSILRIQQVVRGDSAAYFCASSPTQGRDEKLFFGSGTQLSVL.

The genes are TRBV7-3 and TRBJ1-6; the match to TRBD1 covers 7 bases. The length of the CDR3 is 14 residues. Germline loops: CDR1 SGHTA, CDR2 FQGTGA. Trimming cost V 6 bases and J 6 bases; bases outside gene matches: 5. The chain's CDR3 is CASSRGGINSPLHF. The CDR3, as DNA: TGTGCCAGCAGTAGAGGGGGCATTAATTCACCCCTCCACTTT.